These 24 T cell receptor beta chains share one sample of origin, sequenced in a study of beta chain features in type 1 diabetes. General study results and limits: In all four CD4+ subsets, TCRB CDR3 length was significantly, moderately reduced in type 1 diabetes.

Expressed TCRB transcripts were sequenced because the isolated RNA had all been reverse transcribed beforehand. Sequencing was performed with immunoSEQ multiplex PCR; in TCRdb, only in-frame clones are kept and a portion is missing. The sample carries about 160,000 clones, approximately 8.1% recorded once. Their antigens are not known. Sequences were obtained from central memory CD4+ T cells from blood. The receptors were sampled from a woman aged 40 to 50 with type 1 diabetes.

This chain connects TRBV28 to TRBJ1-1; possibly TRBD1 for D (6 bases). This CDR3 region has 15 residues. The germline gives CDR1 MDHEN, CDR2 SYDVKM. The V and J ends lost 7 bases and 4 bases respectively, with 19 bases between them. The CDR3 DNA is TGTGCCAGCACGGCAGGGGTGGATCAGGGCACTGAAGCTTTCTTT. It yields the protein CASTAGVDQGTEAFF.

This clone was detected once. The chain has TRBV4-2 and TRBJ1-6; D uncertain. Trimming removed 0 bases at V and 2 bases at J, with 8 bases between. CDR3 size: 16 residues. Per germline, CDR1 LGHNA and CDR2 YNFKEQ. The DNA of the CDR3 is TGTGCCAGCAGCCAAGAGGGCAGAACCTATAATTCACCCCTCCACTTT. This translates into CASSQEGRTYNSPLHF.

This clone was found a few times. V is TRBV28 and J is TRBJ2-1; TRBD2 matches at 10 bases. The germline V gene encodes CDR1 MDHEN and CDR2 SYDVKM. The V segment lost 4 bases and the J segment 1 base; nucleotides outside the gene matches: 7. The CDR3 extends over 17 amino acids. CDR3 sequence (DNA): TGTGCCAGCAGTTACCTAGCGGGAGTGGTTTCCTACAATGAGCAGTTCTTC. Translation gives CASSYLAGVVSYNEQFF. The full variable domain, in which reference TRBV28 and TRBJ2-1 provide the parts outside the CDR3, is DVKVTQSSRYLVKRTGEKVFLECVQDMDHENMFWYRQDPGLGLRLIYFSYDVKMKEKGDIPEGYSVSREKKERFSLILESASTNQTSMYLCASSYLAGVVSYNEQFFGPGTRLTVL.

This clone was seen ten or more times. The V gene is TRBV7-2, the J gene TRBJ2-5, with 11 bases fitting TRBD2. Germline values: CDR1 SGHTA, CDR2 FQGNSA. This CDR3 is 16 amino acids long. The V segment lost 4 bases and the J segment 2 bases; nucleotides outside the gene matches: 6. The CDR3 spells CASSSYRLAGQETQYF. DNA for the CDR3: TGTGCCAGCAGCTCATACCGACTAGCGGGGCAAGAGACCCAGTACTTC. The full variable domain, with the rest looked up from reference TRBV7-2 and TRBJ2-5, is GAGVSQSPSNKVTEKGKDVELRCDPISGHTALYWYRQSLGQGLEFLIYFQGNSAPDKSGLPSDRFSAERTGGSVSTLTIQRTQQEDSAVYLCASSSYRLAGQETQYFGPGTRLLVL.

V usage is TRBV27 and J usage is TRBJ2-1, with D tentatively TRBD2 (6 bases). This CDR3 spans 15 amino acids. With 5 bases removed from V and 6 bases from J, the gap between germline ends came to 17 bases. The V gene's germline CDR1 is MNHEY and CDR2 SMNVEV (reference sequence). CDR3 bases: TGTGCCAGCAGTAGCGGGTTTTCAAAATTCAATGAGCAGTTCTTC. It is translated as CASSSGFSKFNEQFF.

In its sample, this clone was seen a few times. The chain joins TRBV6-5 to TRBJ1-1; possibly TRBD1 for D (5 bases). CDR1 and CDR2 from the germline V gene are MNHEY and SVGAGI. V was clipped by 0 bases and J by 2 bases, with 7 bases between them. This CDR3 has 14 residues. The CDR3 DNA follows: TGTGCCAGCAGTTACTCGACAGCTAACACTGAAGCTTTCTTT. This gives the protein CASSYSTANTEAFF.

This clone was recorded a few times. The rearrangement links TRBV4-1 to TRBJ2-7; 7 bases are a match to TRBD1. Trimming cost V 1 base and J 3 bases; bases outside gene matches: 6. The CDR3 is 15 amino acids. Germline CDR1 reads MGHRA; CDR2 reads YSYEKL. The CDR3 DNA is TGCGCCAGCAGCCAAGGACAGGGCCCCTTCTACGAGCAGTACTTC. This codes for CASSQGQGPFYEQYF.

This clone was seen a few times. The rearrangement joins TRBV4-2 to TRBJ2-1, with 7 nucleotides matching TRBD2. V shed 1 base and J 3 bases; nucleotides not matched to a gene: 12. CDR1 LGHNA and CDR2 YNFKEQ come from the germline V gene. The CDR3 has 18 amino acids. The CDR3 DNA reads TGTGCCAGCAGCCAAGTTAACTCCGGGACTACCGGCTACAATGAGCAGTTCTTC. Translating gives CASSQVNSGTTGYNEQFF.

V is TRBV4-3 and J is TRBJ1-2; a weak D match, TRBD1 (5 bases). The CDR3 loop spans 13 amino acids. V dropped 0 bases and J dropped 8 bases, with 10 bases sitting between them. The germline V gene encodes CDR1 LGHNA and CDR2 YSLEER. The CDR3 region has the DNA TGCGCCAGCAGCCAAGACTGGGGGGACGGCTACACCTTC. Translating gives CASSQDWGDGYTF.

This chain uses TRBV25-1 with TRBJ2-7, with a tentative D call TRBD2 (5 bases). This CDR3 is built from 14 residues. V gave up 5 bases and J gave up 1 base, with 12 bases separating them. The germline CDR1 and CDR2 sequences are MGHDK and SYGVNS. The CDR3 nucleotides are TGTGCCAGCAGTAAAGGTAGCGCTTCCTACGAGCAGTACTTC. Its translation is CASSKGSASYEQYF.

The chain employs TRBV7-3 and TRBJ2-7; TRBD1 agrees at 8 bases. The germline V gene encodes CDR1 SGHTA and CDR2 FQGTGA. V trimming: 1 base; J trimming: 1 base; junction bases outside the gene matches: 6. The CDR3 is 16 amino acids. CDR3 amino acids: CASSLRGGQESYEQYF. CDR3 DNA: TGTGCCAGCAGCTTAAGAGGGGGACAGGAGTCCTACGAGCAGTACTTC.

The table lists this clone with a few counts. The chain couples TRBV7-8 to TRBJ2-7, with D unclear. The CDR3 runs to 11 residues. The V gene's germline CDR1 is SGHVS and CDR2 FQNEAQ. V gave up 4 bases and J gave up 7 bases, with 8 bases separating them. In nucleotides, the CDR3 is TGTGCCAGCAGCTCGGTGAGGGAGCAGTACTTC. Encoded protein: CASSSVREQYF.

This clone was seen a few times. This chain joins TRBV30 and TRBJ2-1; 9 bases match TRBD2. V trimming: 4 bases; J trimming: 1 base; junction bases outside the gene matches: 5. Germline V gene data show CDR1 as GTSNPN and CDR2 as SVGIG (reference sequence). The CDR3 has 15 residues. The CDR3 region has the DNA TGTGCCTGGACCAGAGCGGGAGGTTCCTACAATGAGCAGTTCTTC. Encoded protein: CAWTRAGGSYNEQFF.

This chain links TRBV2 with TRBJ1-1; D gene uncertain. The CDR3 has 12 residues. The V and J ends lost 6 bases and 12 bases respectively, with 17 bases between them. The germline V gene has CDR1 SNHLY and CDR2 FYNNEI. This CDR3 reads CASRSVGVRTFF. The CDR3 region has the DNA TGTGCCAGCAGATCAGTCGGGGTTAGGACTTTCTTT.

Remarks on this clone: Distinct nucleotide sequences in the sample also encode this CDR3. The V gene is TRBV5-1, the J gene TRBJ1-2; D uncertain. CDR1 is SGHRS and CDR2 is YFSETQ in the germline V gene. V was shortened by 4 bases and J by 0 bases, with 10 bases between the two germline ends. The CDR3 loop spans 14 amino acids. Here the CDR3 DNA reads TGCGCCAGCAGCCCCGACGGAGCTAACTATGGCTACACCTTC. Translation: CASSPDGANYGYTF. The variable domain in full, completed from reference TRBV5-1 and TRBJ1-2, reads KAGVTQTPRYLIKTRGQQVTLSCSPISGHRSVSWYQQTPGQGLQFLFEYFSETQRNKGNFPGRFSGRQFSNSRSEMNVSTLELGDSALYLCASSPDGANYGYTFGSGTRLTVV.

Only a few counts were recorded for this clone. This chain connects TRBV27 to TRBJ2-3; D remains ambiguous. CDR1 MNHEY and CDR2 SMNVEV come from the germline V gene (reference sequence). CDR3 length equals 13 residues. Trimming took off 10 bases at V and 3 bases at J, with 14 bases between the two ends. CDR3: CATHEAATDTQYF. The CDR3 coding sequence is TGTGCCACCCATGAGGCTGCGACAGATACGCAGTATTTT.

At least ten counts were recorded for this clone. The chain is built from TRBV9 and TRBJ1-5; D is undetermined. Per the germline V gene, CDR1 is SGDLS and CDR2 is YYNGEE. V dropped 2 bases and J dropped 2 bases, with 11 bases sitting between them. This CDR3 has 15 amino acids. The DNA of the CDR3 is TGTGCCAGCAGCGTGGAGGGAGTGGGCAATCAGCCCCAGCATTTT. Translation gives CASSVEGVGNQPQHF.

This clone has more than one count but fewer than ten. The chain employs TRBV30 and TRBJ1-1; perhaps TRBD1 as D (6 bases). Trimming shortened V by 2 bases and J by 12 bases, and 16 bases separated the two germline ends. Germline V gene data show CDR1 as GTSNPN and CDR2 as SVGIG (reference sequence). The CDR3 runs 12 residues. Here the CDR3 reads CAWSSRDKATFF. Here the CDR3 DNA reads TGTGCCTGGAGTTCAAGGGACAAGGCGACTTTCTTT.

This clone showed up just a few times. The chain is built from TRBV29-1 and TRBJ2-1; TRBD2 matches at 11 bases. V lost 7 bases, J lost 4 bases, and 6 bases stayed unmatched. Looked up from germline, CDR1 is SQVTM and CDR2 is ANQGSEA. This CDR3 spans 14 amino acids. CDR3 nucleotides: TGCAGCGCTTCCGGGACTAGCGGTTACAATGAGCAGTTCTTC. It is translated as CSASGTSGYNEQFF.

V is TRBV7-2 and J is TRBJ1-3; D unclear. Looked up from germline, CDR1 is SGHTA and CDR2 is FQGNSA. The CDR3 spans 16 residues. Trimming shortened V by 1 base and J by 0 bases, and 10 bases separated the two germline ends. The CDR3 protein is CASSLGRTVSGNTIYF. The DNA for the CDR3 is TGTGCCAGCAGCTTAGGTCGAACAGTCTCTGGAAACACCATATATTTT.

This clone was recorded many times. This same CDR3 is encoded by further DNA sequences in the sample. J is TRBJ2-3 and V is TRBV9, with 7 bases that match TRBD1. V lost 4 bases to trimming and J lost 2 bases; unmatched junction nucleotides: 7. The CDR3 extends over 15 amino acids. CDR1 and CDR2 from the germline V gene are SGDLS and YYNGEE. The CDR3, as DNA: TGTGCCAGCAGCTCTCGGGACAGACCCACAGATACGCAGTATTTT. Its protein is CASSSRDRPTDTQYF. Together with reference TRBV9 and TRBJ2-3, the CDR3 gives the full variable domain: DSGVTQTPKHLITATGQRVTLRCSPRSGDLSVYWYQQSLDQGLQFLIQYYNGEERAKGNILERFSAQQFPDLHSELNLSSLELGDSALYFCASSSRDRPTDTQYFGPGTRLTVL.

There are a few counts of this clone. The chain couples TRBV7-9 to TRBJ1-4; TRBD1 might be the D (6 bases). Germline-derived CDR1 and CDR2 are SEHNR and FQNEAQ (reference sequence). V was pared by 4 bases and J by 8 bases, with 11 bases between. This CDR3 is built from 13 residues. This CDR3 reads CASSSGDGEKLFF. DNA of the CDR3: TGTGCCAGCAGCTCAGGGGATGGAGAAAAACTGTTTTTT.

V usage is TRBV4-3 and J usage is TRBJ2-3, with a possible D match to TRBD1 (6 bases). The CDR3 covers 14 residues. The V and J ends lost 0 bases and 5 bases respectively, with 9 bases between them. Germline values: CDR1 LGHNA, CDR2 YSLEER. The CDR3 region has the DNA TGCGCCAGCAGCCAAGATGGGGGCCGAGATACGCAGTATTTT. This sequence encodes CASSQDGGRDTQYF.

This clone appeared many times. The genes are TRBV7-2 and TRBJ1-2; D is ambiguous. The germline gives CDR1 SGHTA, CDR2 FQGNSA. This CDR3 spans 13 amino acids. V was shortened by 5 bases and J by 3 bases, with 10 bases between the two germline ends. CDR3 sequence reads: CASSLDPDYGYTF. Here the CDR3 DNA reads TGTGCCAGCAGCCTAGACCCGGACTATGGCTACACCTTC.